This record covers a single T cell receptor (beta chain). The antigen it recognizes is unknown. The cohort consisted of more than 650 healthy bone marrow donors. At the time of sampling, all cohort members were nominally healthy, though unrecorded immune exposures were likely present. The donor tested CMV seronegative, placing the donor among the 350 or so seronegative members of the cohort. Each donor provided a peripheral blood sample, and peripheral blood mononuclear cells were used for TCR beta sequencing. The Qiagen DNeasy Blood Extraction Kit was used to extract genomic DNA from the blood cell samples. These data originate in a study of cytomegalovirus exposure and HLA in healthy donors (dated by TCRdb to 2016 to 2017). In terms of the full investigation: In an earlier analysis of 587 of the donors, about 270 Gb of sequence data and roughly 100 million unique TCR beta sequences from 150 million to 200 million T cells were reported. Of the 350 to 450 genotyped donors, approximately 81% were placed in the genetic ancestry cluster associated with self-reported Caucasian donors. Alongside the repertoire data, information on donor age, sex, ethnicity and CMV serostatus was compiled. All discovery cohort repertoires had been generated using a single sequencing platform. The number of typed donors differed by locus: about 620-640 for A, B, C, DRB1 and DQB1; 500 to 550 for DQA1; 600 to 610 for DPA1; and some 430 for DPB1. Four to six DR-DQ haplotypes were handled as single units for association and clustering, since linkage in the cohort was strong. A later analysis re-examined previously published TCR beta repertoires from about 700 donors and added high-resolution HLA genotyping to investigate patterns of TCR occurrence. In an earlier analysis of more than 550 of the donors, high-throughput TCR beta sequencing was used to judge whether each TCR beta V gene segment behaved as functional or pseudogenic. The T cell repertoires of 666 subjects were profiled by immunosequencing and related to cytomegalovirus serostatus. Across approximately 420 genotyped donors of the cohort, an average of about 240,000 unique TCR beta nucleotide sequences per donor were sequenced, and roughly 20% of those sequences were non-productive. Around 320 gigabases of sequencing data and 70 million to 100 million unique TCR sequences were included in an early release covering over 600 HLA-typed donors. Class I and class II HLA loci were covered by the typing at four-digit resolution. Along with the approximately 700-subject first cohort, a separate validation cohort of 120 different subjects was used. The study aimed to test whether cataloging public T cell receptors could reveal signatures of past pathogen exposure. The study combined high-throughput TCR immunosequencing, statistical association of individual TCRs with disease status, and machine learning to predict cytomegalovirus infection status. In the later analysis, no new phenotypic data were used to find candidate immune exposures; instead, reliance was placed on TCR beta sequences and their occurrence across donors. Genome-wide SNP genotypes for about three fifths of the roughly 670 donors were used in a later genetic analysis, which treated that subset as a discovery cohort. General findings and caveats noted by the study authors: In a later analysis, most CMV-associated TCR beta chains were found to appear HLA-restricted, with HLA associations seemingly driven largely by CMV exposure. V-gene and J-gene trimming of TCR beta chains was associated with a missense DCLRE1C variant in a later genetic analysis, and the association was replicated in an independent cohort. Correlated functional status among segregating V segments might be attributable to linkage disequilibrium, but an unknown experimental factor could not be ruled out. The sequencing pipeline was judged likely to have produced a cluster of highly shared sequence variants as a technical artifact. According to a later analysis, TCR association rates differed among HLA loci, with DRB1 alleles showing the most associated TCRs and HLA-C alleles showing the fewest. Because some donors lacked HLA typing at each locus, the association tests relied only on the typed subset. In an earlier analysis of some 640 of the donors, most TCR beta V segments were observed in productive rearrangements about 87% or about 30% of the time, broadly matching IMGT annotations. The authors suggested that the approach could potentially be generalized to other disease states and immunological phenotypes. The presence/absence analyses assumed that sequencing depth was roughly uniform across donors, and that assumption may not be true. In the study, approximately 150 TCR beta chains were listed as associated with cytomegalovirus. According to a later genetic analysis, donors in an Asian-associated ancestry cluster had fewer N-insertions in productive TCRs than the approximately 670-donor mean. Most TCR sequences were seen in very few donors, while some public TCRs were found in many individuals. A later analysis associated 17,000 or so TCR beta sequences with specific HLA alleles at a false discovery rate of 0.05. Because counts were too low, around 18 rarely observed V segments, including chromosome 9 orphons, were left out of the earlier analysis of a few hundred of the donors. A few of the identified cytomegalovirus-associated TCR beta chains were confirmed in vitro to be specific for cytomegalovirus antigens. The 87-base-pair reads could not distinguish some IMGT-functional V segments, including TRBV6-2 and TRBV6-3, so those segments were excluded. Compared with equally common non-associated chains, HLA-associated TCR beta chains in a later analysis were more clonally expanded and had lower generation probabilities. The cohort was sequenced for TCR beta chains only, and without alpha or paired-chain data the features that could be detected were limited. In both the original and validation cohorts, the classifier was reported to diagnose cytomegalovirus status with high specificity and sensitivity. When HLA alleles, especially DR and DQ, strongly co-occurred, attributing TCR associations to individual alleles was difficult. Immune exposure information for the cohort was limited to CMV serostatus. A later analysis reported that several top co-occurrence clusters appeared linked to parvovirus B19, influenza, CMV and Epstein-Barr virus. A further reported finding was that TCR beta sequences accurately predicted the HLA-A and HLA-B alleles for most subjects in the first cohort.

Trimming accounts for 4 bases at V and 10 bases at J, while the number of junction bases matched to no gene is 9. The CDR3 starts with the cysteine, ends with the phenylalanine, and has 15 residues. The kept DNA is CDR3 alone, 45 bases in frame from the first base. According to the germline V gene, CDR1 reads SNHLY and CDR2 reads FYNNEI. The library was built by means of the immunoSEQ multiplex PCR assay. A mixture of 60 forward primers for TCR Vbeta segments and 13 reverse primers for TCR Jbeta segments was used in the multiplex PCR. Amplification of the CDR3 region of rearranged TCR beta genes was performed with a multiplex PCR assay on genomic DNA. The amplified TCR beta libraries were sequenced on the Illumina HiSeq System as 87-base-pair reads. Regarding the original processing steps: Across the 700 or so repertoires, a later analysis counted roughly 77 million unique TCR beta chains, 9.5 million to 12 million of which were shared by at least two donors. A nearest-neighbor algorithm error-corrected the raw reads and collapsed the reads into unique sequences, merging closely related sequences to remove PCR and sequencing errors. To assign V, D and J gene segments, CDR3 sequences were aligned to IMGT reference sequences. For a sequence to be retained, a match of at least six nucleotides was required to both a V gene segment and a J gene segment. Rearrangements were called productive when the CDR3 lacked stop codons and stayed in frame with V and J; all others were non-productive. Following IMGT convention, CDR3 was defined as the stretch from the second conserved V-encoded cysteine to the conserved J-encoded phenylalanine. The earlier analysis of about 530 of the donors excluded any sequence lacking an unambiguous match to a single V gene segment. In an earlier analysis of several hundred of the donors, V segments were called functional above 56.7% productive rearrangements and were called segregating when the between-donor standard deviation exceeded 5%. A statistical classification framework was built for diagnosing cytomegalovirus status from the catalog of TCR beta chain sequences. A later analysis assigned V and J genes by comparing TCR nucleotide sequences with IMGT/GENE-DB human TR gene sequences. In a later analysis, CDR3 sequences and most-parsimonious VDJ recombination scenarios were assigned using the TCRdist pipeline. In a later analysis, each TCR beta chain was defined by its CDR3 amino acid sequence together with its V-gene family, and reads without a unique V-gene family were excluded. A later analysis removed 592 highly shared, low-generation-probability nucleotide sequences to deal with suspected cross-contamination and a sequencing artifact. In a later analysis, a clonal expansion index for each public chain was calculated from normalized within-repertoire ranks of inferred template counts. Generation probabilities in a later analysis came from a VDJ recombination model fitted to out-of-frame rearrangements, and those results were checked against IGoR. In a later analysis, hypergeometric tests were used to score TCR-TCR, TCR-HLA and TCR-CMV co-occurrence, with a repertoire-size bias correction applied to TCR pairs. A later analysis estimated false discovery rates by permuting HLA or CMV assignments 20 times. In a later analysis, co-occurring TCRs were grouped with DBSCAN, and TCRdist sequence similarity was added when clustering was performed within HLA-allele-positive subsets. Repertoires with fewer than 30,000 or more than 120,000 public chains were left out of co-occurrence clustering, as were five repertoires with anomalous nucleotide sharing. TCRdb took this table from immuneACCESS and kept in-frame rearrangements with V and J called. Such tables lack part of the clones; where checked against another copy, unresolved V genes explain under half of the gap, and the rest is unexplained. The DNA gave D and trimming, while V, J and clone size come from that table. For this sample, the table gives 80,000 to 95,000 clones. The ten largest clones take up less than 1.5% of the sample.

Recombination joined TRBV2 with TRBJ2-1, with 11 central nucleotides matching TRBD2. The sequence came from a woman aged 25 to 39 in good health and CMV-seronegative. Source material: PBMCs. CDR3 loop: CASSGLAGGGGEQFF. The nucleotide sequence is TGTGCCAGCAGTGGTCTAGCGGGGGGCGGGGGGGAGCAGTTCTTC.